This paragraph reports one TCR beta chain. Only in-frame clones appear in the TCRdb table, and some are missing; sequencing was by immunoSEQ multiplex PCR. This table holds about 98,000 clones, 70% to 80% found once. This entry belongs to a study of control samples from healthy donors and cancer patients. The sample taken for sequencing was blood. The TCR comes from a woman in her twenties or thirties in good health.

The CDR3 region has the DNA TGTGCCATCAGTGAGTCGGCGGGGAGCACCGGGGAGCTGTTTTTT. It codes for CAISESAGSTGELFF. The chain couples TRBV10-3 to TRBJ2-2, with a tentative D call TRBD2 (6 bases). CDR1 and CDR2 (germline): ENHRY, SYGVKD. The CDR3 extends over 15 amino acids. Deletions cut 0 bases from V and 4 bases from J, with 9 bases between.